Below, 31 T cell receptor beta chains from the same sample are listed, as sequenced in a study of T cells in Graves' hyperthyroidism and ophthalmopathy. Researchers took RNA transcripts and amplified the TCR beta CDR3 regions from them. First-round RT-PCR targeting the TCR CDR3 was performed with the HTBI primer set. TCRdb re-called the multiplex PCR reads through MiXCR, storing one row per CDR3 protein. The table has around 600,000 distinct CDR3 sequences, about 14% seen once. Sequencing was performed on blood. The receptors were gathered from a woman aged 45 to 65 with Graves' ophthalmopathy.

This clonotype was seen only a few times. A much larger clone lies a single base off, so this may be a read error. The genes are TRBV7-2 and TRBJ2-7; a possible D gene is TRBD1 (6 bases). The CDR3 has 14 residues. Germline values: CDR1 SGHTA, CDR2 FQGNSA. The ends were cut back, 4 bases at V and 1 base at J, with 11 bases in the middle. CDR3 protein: CASSSARGSYEQYF. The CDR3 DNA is TGTGCCAGCAGCTCGGCCAGGGGTTCCTACGAGCAGTACTTC.

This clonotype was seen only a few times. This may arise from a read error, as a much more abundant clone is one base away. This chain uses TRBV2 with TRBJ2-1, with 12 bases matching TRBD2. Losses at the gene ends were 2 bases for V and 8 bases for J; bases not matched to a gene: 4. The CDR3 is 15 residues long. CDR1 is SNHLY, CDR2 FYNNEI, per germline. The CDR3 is CASSELAGGGDEQFF. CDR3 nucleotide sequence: TGTGCCAGCAGTGAACTAGCGGGAGGGGGCGATGAGCAGTTCTTC.

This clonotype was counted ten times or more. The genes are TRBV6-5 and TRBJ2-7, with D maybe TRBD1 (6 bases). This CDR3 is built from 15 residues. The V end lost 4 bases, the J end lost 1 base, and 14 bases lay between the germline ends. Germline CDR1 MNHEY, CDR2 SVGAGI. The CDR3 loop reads CASSSKTGASYEQYF. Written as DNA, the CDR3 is TGTGCCAGCAGTTCCAAGACAGGTGCATCCTACGAGCAGTACTTC.

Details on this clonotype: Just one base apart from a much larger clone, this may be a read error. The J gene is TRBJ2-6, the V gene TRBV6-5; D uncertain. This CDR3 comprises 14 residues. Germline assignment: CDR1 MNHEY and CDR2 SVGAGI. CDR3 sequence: CPSSYSSGANVLTF. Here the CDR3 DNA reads TGTCCCAGCAGTTACTCCTCTGGGGCCAACGTCCTGACTTTC.

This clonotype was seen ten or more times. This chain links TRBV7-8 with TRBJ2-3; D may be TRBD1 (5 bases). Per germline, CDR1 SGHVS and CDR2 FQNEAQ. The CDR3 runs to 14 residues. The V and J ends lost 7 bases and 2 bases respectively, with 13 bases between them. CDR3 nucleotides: TGTGCCAGCAACCAAGGGGCGGACACAGATACGCAGTATTTT. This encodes CASNQGADTDTQYF.

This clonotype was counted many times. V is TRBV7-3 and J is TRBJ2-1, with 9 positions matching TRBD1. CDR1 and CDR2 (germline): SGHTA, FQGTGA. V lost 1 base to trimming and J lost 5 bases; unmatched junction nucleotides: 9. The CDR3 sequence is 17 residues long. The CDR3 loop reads CASSLNPTGTGNNEQFF. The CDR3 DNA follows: TGTGCCAGCAGCTTAAATCCAACCGGGACAGGGAACAATGAGCAGTTCTTC.

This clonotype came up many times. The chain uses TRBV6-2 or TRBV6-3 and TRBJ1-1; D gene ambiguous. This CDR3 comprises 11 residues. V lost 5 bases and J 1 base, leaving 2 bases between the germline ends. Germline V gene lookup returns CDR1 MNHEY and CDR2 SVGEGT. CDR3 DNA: TGTGCCAGCAGTGGGAACACTGAAGCTTTCTTT. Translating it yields CASSGNTEAFF.

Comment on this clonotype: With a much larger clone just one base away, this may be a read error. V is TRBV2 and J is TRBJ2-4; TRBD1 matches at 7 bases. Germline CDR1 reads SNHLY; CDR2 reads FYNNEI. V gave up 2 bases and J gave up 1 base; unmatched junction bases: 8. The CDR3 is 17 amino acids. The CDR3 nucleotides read TGTGCCAGCAGTGAAATGACAACAGGGGTTGCCAAAAACATTCAGTACTTC. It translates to CASSEMTTGVAKNIQYF.

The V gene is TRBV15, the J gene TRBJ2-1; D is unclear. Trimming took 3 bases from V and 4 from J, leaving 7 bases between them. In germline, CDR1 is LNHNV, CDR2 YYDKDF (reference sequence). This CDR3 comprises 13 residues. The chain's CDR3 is CATSSSPYNEQFF. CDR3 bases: TGTGCCACCAGCAGTTCTCCGTACAATGAGCAGTTCTTC.

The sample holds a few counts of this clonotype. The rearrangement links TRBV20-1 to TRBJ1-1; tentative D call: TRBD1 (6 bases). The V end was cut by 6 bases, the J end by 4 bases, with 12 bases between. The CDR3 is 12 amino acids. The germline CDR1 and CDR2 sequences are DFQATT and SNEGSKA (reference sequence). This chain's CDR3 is CSAGGRGTEAFF. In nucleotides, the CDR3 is TGCAGTGCCGGGGGGCGAGGCACTGAAGCTTTCTTT.

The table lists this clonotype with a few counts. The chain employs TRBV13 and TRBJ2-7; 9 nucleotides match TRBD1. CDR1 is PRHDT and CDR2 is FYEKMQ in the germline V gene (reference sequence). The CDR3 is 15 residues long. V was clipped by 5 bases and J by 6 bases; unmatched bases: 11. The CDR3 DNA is TGTGCCAGCAGCGTAAGACCGGGACAGGGTGTCGAGCAGTACTTC. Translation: CASSVRPGQGVEQYF.

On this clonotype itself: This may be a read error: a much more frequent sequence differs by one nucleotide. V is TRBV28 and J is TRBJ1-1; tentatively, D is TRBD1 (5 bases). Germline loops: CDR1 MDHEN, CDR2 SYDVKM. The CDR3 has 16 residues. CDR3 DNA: TGTGTCAGCAGTTTACCGGGACGAAAAAAGAACACTGAAGCTTTCTTT. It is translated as CVSSLPGRKKNTEAFF.

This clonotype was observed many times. In nucleotides, the CDR3 is TGTGCCAGCTCACCACGGACACCCTATGAAGCTTTCTTT. Its translation: CASSPRTPYEAFF. V is TRBV18 and J is TRBJ1-1, with D possibly matching TRBD1 (5 bases). The V end was cut by 1 base, the J end by 7 bases, with 10 bases between. The CDR3 covers 13 residues. From germline, CDR1 is KGHSH and CDR2 LQKENI. The whole variable domain, remainder taken from reference TRBV18 and TRBJ1-1, is NAGVMQNPRHLVRRRGQEARLRCSPMKGHSHVYWYRQLPEEGLKFMVYLQKENIIDESGMPKERFSAEFPKEGPSILRIQQVVRGDSAAYFCASSPRTPYEAFFGQGTRLTVV.

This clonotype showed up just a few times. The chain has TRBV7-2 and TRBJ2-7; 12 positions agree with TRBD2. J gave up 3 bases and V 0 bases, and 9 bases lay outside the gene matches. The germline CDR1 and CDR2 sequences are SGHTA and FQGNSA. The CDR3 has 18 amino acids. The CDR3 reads CASSLAGLAGPPDYEQYF. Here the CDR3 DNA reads TGTGCCAGCAGCTTAGCCGGACTAGCGGGACCCCCGGACTACGAGCAGTACTTC.

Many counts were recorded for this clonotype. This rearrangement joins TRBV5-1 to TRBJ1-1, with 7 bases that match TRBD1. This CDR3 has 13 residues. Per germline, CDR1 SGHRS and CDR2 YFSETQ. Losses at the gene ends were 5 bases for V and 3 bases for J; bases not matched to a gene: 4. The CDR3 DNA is TGCGCCAGCAGATGGGACAGTTACACTGAAGCTTTCTTT. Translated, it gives CASRWDSYTEAFF. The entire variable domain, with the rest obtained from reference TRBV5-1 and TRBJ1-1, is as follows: KAGVTQTPRYLIKTRGQQVTLSCSPISGHRSVSWYQQTPGQGLQFLFEYFSETQRNKGNFPGRFSGRQFSNSRSEMNVSTLELGDSALYLCASRWDSYTEAFFGQGTRLTVV.

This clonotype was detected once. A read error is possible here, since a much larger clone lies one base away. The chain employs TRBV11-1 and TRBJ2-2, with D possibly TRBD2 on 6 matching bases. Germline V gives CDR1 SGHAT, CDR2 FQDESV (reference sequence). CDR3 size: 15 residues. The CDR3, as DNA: TGTGCCAGCAGCTTAGTCCCACAGGACACCGGGGGGCTGTTTTTT. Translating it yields CASSLVPQDTGGLFF.

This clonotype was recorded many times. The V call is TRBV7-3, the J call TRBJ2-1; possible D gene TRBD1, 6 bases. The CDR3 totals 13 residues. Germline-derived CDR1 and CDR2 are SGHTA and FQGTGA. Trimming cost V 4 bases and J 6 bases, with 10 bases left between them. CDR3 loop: CASSSLGGNEQFF. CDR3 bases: TGTGCCAGCAGCTCCTTAGGGGGCAATGAGCAGTTCTTC.

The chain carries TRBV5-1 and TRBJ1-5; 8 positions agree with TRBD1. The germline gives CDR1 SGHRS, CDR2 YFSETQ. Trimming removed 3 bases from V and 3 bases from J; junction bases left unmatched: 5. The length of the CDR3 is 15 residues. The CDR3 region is CASSSTGAINQPQHF. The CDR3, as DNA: TGCGCCAGCAGCTCGACAGGGGCTATCAATCAGCCCCAGCATTTT.

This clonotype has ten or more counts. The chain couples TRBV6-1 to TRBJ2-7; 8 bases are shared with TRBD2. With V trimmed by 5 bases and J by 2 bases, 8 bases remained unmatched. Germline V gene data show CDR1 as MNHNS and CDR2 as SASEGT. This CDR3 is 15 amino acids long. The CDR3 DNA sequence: TGTGCCAGCAGTATACACGGACTAGCAACCTACGAGCAGTACTTC. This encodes CASSIHGLATYEQYF.

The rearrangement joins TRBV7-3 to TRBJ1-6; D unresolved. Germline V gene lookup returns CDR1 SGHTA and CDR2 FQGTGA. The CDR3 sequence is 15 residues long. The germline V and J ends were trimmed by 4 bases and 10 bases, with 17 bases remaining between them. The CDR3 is CASSSSDDGGSPLHF. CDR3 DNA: TGTGCCAGCAGCTCCTCCGATGATGGCGGATCACCCCTCCACTTT.

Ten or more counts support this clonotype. CDR3 amino acids: CSATRTSGSTDTQYF. CDR3 nucleotide sequence: TGCAGTGCTACTCGGACTAGCGGTAGCACAGATACGCAGTATTTT. The chain employs TRBV20-1 and TRBJ2-3, with 10 bases fitting TRBD2. V lost 4 bases, J lost 0 bases, and 4 bases stayed unmatched. In germline, CDR1 is DFQATT, CDR2 SNEGSKA (reference sequence). CDR3 length: 15 residues.

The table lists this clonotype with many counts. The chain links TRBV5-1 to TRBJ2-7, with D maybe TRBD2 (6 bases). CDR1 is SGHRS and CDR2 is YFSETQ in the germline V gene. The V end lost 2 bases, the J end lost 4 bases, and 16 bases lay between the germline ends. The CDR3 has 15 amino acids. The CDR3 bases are TGCGCCAGCAGCTTACCGGGAGACTCCCTTTACGAGCAGTACTTC. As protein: CASSLPGDSLYEQYF.

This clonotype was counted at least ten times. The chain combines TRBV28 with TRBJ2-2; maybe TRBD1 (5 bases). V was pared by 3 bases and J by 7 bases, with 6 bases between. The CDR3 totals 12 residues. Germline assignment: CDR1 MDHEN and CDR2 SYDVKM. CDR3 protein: CASSFQGGELFF. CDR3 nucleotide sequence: TGTGCCAGCAGTTTCCAGGGCGGGGAGCTGTTTTTT.

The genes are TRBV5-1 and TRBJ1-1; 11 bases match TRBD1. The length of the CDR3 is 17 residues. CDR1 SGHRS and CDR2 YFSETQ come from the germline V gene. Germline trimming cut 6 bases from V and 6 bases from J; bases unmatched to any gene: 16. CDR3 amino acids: CASTASGTGGRGAEAFF. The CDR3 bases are TGCGCCAGCACCGCTTCCGGGACAGGGGGGCGTGGGGCTGAAGCTTTCTTT.

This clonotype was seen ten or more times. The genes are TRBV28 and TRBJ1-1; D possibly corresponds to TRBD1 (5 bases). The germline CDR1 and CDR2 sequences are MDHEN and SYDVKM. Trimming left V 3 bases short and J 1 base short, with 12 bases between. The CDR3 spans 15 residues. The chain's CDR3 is CASSLGLLGNTEAFF. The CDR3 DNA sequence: TGTGCCAGCAGTTTGGGACTCCTAGGGAACACTGAAGCTTTCTTT.

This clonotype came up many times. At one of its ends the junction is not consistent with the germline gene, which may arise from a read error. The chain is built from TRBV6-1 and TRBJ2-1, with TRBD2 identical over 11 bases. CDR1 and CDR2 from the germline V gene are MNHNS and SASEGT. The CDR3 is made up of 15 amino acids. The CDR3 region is CAISDGTSGVNEQFF. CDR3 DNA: TGTGCCATCAGTGATGGGACTAGCGGAGTCAATGAGCAGTTCTTC.

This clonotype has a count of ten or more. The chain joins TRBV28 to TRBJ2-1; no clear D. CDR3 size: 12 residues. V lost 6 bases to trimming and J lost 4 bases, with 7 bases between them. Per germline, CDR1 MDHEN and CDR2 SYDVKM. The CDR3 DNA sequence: TGTGCCAGCAGCCGGCCTTACAATGAGCAGTTCTTC. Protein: CASSRPYNEQFF.

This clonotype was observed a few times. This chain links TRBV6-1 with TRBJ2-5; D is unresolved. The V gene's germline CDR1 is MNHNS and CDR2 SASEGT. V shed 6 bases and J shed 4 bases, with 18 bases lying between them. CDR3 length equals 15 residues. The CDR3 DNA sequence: TGTGCCAGCAGCTACGGATCGGGCGGCCGAGAGACCCAGTACTTC. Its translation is CASSYGSGGRETQYF.

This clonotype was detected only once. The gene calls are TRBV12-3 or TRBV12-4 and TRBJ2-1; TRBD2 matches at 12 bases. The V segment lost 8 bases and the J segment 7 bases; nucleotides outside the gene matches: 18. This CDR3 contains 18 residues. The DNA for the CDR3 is TGTGCCAGCCAAATCTTTATGGGACTAGCGGGCGGCCTAAATGAGCAGTTCTTC. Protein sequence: CASQIFMGLAGGLNEQFF.

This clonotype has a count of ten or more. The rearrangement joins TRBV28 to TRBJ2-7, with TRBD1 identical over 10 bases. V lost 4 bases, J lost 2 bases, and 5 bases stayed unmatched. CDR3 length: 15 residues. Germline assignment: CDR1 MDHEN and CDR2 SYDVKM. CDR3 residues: CASSYPTGGPYEQYF. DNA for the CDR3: TGTGCCAGCAGTTACCCGACAGGGGGCCCCTACGAGCAGTACTTC.

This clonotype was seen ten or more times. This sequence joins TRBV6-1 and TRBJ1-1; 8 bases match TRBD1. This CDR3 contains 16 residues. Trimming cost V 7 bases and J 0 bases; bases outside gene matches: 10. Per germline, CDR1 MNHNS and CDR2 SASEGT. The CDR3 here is CASKFGRGLMNTEAFF. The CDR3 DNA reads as TGTGCCAGCAAATTTGGCAGGGGGCTCATGAACACTGAAGCTTTCTTT.